This T cell receptor (beta chain) was sequenced during a study of shared clonotypes between healthy human individuals. Study-wide results and limits: In general, naive subsets displayed greater estimated richness than memory subsets did. About 5% was the fraction of naive CD4 clonotypes found shared across a few donors. Rarefaction analysis demonstrated incomplete sorted-subset sequencing notwithstanding large depth. Generation probabilities were higher for clonotypes shared across all four sorted-subset donors than for unshared ones.

Germline CDR1 reads MGHRA; CDR2 reads YSYEKL. The CDR3 contains 15 residues. After removal of 4 bases from V and 2 bases from J, the junction contained 5 bases not matched to a gene. On this clone itself: Its antigen is still unknown.

Using immunoSEQ multiplex PCR, the repertoire was profiled, and TCRdb retains in-frame clones only, with some absent. Of about 1 million clones detected, 75% appear once; the ten largest clones hold around 1.5%. The sequence was obtained from a man between 18 and 35 years old in good health. Sequencing was performed on memory CD4+ T cells sorted from blood. This sample's subset: CD45RA-negative fraction. The chain couples TRBV4-1 to TRBJ1-1; 9 bases line up with TRBD1. DNA of the CDR3: TGCGCCAGCAGCCTCGGACAGGGGCCCAACACTGAAGCTTTCTTT. This gives the protein CASSLGQGPNTEAFF.